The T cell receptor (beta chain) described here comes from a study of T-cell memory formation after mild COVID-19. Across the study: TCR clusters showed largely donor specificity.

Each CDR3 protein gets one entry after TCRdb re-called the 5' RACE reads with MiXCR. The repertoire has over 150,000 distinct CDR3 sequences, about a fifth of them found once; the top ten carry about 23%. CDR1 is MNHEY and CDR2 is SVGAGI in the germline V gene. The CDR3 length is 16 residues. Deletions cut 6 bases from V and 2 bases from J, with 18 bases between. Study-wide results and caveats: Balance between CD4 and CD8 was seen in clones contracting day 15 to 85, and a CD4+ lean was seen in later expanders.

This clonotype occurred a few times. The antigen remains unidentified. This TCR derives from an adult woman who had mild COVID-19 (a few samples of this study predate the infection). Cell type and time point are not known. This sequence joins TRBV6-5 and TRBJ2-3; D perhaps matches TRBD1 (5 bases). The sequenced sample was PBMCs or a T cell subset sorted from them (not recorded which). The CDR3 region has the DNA TGTGCCAGCAGACGGACAACCCTGGACCCCACAGATACGCAGTATTTT. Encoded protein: CASRRTTLDPTDTQYF.